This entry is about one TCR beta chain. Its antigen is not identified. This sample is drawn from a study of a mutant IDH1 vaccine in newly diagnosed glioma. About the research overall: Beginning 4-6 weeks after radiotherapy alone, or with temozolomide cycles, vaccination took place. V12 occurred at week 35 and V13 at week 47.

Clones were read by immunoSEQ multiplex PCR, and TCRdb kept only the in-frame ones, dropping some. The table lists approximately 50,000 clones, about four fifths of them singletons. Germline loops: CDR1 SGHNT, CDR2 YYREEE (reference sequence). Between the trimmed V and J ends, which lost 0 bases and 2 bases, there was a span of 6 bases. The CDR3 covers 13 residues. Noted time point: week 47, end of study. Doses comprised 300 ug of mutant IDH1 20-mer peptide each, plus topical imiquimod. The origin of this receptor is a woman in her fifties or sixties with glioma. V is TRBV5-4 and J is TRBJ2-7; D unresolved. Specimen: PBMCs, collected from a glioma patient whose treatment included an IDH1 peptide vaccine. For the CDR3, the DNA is TGTGCCAGCAGCTTGGACCCCGCCTACGAGCAGTACTTC. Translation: CASSLDPAYEQYF.